This entry concerns a single TCR beta chain. Its target is unknown. The data were obtained in a study of identical twins. In germline, CDR1 is DFQATT, CDR2 SNEGSKA (reference sequence). This CDR3 contains 14 residues. In every case, the donor was a healthy Caucasian. TCRdb reprocessed the 5' RACE reads via MiXCR and lists one record per CDR3 protein. This sample has just over 500,000 distinct CDR3 sequences; less than 25% occur once, and the top ten carry approximately 0.95%. Findings of the study overall: Twin pairs' shared out-of-frame alpha sequences were enriched in low generation probability. Diverse VJ usage suggested most zero-insertion clonotypes were not invariant T cells.

This same sample was also taken into another study, of T cells expressing NK-cell markers.

The receptor comes from a woman aged 18-35 years in good health. The sample was CD4+ T cells sorted from blood. The V call is TRBV20-1, the J call TRBJ2-6; 8 nucleotides agree with TRBD2. The CDR3 is CSCRGGSGANVLTF. Written as DNA, the CDR3 is TGCAGCTGTCGGGGGGGCTCTGGGGCCAACGTCCTGACTTTC.